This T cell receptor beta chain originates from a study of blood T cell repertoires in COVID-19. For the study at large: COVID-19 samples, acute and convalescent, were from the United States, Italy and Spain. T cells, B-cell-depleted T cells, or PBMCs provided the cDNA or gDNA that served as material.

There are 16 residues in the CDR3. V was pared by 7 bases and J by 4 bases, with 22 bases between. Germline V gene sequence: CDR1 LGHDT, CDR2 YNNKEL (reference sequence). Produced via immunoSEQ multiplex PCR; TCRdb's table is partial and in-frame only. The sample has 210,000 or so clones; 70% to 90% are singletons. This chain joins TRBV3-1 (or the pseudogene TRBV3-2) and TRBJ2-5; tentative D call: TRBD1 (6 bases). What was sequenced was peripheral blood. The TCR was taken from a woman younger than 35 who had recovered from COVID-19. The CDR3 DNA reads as TGTGCCAGCACCCACCGGCGTAGGGGGAGTCGAGAGACCCAGTACTTC. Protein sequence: CASTHRRRGSRETQYF.